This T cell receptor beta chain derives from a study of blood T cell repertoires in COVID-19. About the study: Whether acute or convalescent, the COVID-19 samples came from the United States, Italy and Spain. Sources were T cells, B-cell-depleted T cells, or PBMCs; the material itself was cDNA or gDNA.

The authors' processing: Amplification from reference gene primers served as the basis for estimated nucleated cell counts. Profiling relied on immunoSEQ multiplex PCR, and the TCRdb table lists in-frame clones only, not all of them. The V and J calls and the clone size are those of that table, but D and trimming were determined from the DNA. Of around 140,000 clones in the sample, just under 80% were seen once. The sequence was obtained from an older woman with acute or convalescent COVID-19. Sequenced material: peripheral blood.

The CDR3 coding sequence is TGTGCCAGCAGCTTTTCCGGGTCTGGAACCCAGTACTTC. Translated, it gives CASSFSGSGTQYF. The chain couples TRBV11-2 to TRBJ2-5; unclear D gene. The CDR3 length is 13 residues. Germline CDR1 SGHAT, CDR2 FQNNGV. The germline V and J ends were trimmed by 3 bases and 8 bases, with 13 bases remaining between them.